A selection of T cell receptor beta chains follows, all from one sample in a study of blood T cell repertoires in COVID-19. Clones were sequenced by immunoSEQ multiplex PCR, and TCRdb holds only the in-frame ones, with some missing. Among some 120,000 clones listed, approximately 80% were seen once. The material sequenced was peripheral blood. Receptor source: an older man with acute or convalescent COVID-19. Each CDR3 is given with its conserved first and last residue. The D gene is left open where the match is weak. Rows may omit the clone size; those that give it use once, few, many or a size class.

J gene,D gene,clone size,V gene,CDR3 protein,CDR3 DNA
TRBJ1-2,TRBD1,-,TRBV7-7,CASSLEIRDRGRPGGYTF,TGTGCTAGCAGCTTAGAGATCCGGGACAGGGGGCGCCCGGGTGGCTACACCTTC
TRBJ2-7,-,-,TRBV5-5,CASSVDPTGIQYF,TGTGCCAGCAGCGTCGACCCGACAGGTATCCAGTACTTC
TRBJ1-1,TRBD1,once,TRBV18,CASSPGTGVIGTEAFF,TGTGCCAGCTCACCCGGGACAGGGGTTATTGGGACTGAAGCTTTCTTT
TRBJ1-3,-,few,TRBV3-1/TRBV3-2,CASSQGDSGNTIYF,TGTGCCAGCAGCCAAGGCGACTCTGGAAACACCATATATTTT
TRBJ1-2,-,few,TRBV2,CASKGGQILLNYGYTF,TGTGCCAGCAAGGGCGGGCAGATCCTATTAAACTATGGCTACACCTTC
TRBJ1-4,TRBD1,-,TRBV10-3,CAATGGVGEKLFF,TGTGCCGCCACAGGGGGCGTGGGTGAAAAACTGTTTTTT
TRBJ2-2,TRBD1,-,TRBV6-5,CASSYGTGYSTGELFF,TGTGCCAGCAGTTACGGGACAGGGTATAGCACCGGGGAGCTGTTTTTT
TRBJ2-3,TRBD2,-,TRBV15,CATSAPLAGGSTDTQYF,TGTGCCACCAGCGCTCCTCTAGCGGGGGGGAGCACAGATACGCAGTATTTT
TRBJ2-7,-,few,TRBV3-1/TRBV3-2,CASSFTQGTSYEQYF,TGTGCCAGCAGCTTTACCCAGGGGACCTCCTACGAGCAGTACTTC
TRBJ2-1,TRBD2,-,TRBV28,CASRLALGSYNEQFF,TGTGCCAGCCGACTAGCCCTCGGCTCCTACAATGAGCAGTTCTTC
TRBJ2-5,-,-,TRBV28,CASSLLEGKETQYF,TGTGCCAGCAGTTTATTGGAGGGCAAAGAGACCCAGTACTTC
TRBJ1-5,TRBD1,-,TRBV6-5,CASSQDRDRNQPQHF,TGTGCCAGCAGCCAAGACAGGGACCGAAATCAGCCCCAGCATTTT
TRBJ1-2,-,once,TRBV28,CASRRRGNGYTF,TGTGCCAGCAGACGCAGGGGCAATGGCTACACCTTC
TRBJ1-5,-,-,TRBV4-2,CASSQDYRDQPQHF,TGTGCCAGCAGCCAAGATTATCGGGATCAGCCCCAGCATTTT
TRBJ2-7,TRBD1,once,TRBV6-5,CASSLTGVDEQYF,TGTGCCAGCAGTCTCACAGGGGTCGACGAGCAGTACTTC
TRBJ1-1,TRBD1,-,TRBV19,CASSPGTASRTEAFF,TGTGCCAGTAGTCCAGGGACAGCTTCAAGGACTGAAGCTTTCTTT
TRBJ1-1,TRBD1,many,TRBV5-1,CASSSRTGTATEAFF,TGCGCCAGCAGCTCTCGGACAGGGACGGCGACTGAAGCTTTCTTT
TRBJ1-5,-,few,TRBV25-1,CASSERGDQPQHF,TGTGCCAGCAGTGAGCGGGGGGATCAGCCCCAGCATTTT
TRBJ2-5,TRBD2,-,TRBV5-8,CASSPTTSGGSKTQYF,TGTGCCAGCAGCCCAACGACTAGCGGGGGCTCGAAGACCCAGTACTTC
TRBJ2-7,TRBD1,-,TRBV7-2,CACRVGQGRNEQYF,TGTGCCTGCAGGGTGGGACAGGGGAGGAACGAGCAGTACTTC
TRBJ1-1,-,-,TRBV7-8,CASSPGEVGDAFF,TGTGCCAGCAGCCCAGGGGAAGTGGGGGACGCTTTCTTT
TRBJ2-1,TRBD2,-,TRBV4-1,CASSPVGTSGSNEQFF,TGCGCCAGCAGCCCCGTGGGGACTAGCGGGAGCAATGAGCAGTTCTTC
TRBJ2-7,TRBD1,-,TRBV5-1,CASSAGQGLWYEQYF,TGCGCCAGCAGCGCTGGACAGGGACTCTGGTACGAGCAGTACTTC
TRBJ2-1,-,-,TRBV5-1,CASSLGRNEQFF,TGCGCCAGCAGCTTGGGTAGAAATGAGCAGTTCTTC
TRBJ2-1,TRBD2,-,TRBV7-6,CASSPRTSGGRNEQFF,TGTGCCAGCAGCCCCAGGACTAGCGGGGGGCGGAATGAGCAGTTCTTC
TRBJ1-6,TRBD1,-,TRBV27,CASSFLQGSTYNSPLHF,TGTGCCAGCAGTTTCCTACAGGGGAGCACCTATAATTCACCCCTCCACTTT
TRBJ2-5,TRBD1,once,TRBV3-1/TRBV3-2,CASSQGTGQETQYF,TGTGCCAGCAGCCAAGGGACAGGACAAGAGACCCAGTACTTC
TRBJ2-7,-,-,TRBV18,CASSPQMDAGGEQYF,TGTGCCAGCTCACCACAGATGGATGCGGGCGGCGAGCAGTACTTC
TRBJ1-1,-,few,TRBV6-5,CASSLGHAVEAFF,TGTGCCAGCAGCCTCGGACACGCAGTTGAAGCTTTCTTT
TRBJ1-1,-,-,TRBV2,CASSEWLGADEAFF,TGTGCCAGCAGTGAATGGTTGGGGGCGGATGAAGCTTTCTTT
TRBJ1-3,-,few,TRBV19,CASSMRGGDRSSGNTIYF,TGTGCCAGTAGTATGCGTGGGGGAGACAGGAGCTCTGGAAACACCATATATTTT
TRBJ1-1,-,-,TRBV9,CASSVRQENTEAFF,TGTGCCAGCAGCGTCCGACAGGAGAACACTGAAGCTTTCTTT
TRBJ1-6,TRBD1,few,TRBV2,CASSARPGQTGSPLHF,TGTGCCAGCAGTGCCCGACCGGGACAGACAGGTTCACCCCTCCACTTT
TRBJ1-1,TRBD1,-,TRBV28,CASSPTRGQGWTRDTEAFF,TGTGCCAGCAGCCCGACGCGGGGACAGGGGTGGACTCGGGACACTGAAGCTTTCTTT
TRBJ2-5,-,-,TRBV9,CASSVDGTNGETQYF,TGTGCCAGCAGCGTAGATGGTACCAACGGTGAGACCCAGTACTTC
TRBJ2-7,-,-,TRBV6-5,CASSRSRDTPYEQYF,TGTGCCAGCAGTCGGTCCCGGGACACACCCTACGAGCAGTACTTC
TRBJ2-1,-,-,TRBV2,CASPRSDYNEQFF,TGTGCCTCCCCCCGGAGCGACTACAATGAGCAGTTCTTC
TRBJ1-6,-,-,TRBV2,CASSGQIFFSPLHF,TGTGCCAGCAGTGGACAGATTTTTTTTTCACCCCTCCACTTT
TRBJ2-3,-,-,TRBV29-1,CSVYSWTDSTDTQYF,TGCAGCGTCTATTCGTGGACAGATAGCACAGATACGCAGTATTTT
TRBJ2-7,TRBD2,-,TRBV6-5,CASTWGGVSYEQYF,TGTGCCAGCACTTGGGGGGGGGTATCCTACGAGCAGTACTTC
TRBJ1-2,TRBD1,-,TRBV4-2,CASSQEPGQGAGGYTF,TGTGCCAGCAGCCAAGAACCGGGACAGGGGGCAGGTGGCTACACCTTC
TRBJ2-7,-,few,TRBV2,CARDRVHVEQYF,TGTGCCAGGGACAGAGTCCACGTCGAGCAGTACTTC
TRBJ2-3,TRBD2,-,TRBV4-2,CASSRQPGLAGDTQYF,TGTGCCAGCAGCCGCCAACCGGGACTAGCGGGGGATACGCAGTATTTT
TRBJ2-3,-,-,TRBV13,CASSPRQFTDTQYF,TGTGCCAGCAGCCCGAGACAGTTCACAGATACGCAGTATTTT
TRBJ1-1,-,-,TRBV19,CASTPLGNTEAFF,TGTGCCAGTACCCCCCTAGGGAACACTGAAGCTTTCTTT
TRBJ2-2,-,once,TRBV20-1,CSASLQTGELFF,TGCAGTGCTAGTCTTCAGACCGGGGAGCTGTTTTTT
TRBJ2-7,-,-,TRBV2,CASTRDTSEQYF,TGTGCCAGCACCCGGGACACCTCCGAGCAGTACTTC
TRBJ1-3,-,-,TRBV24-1,CATSDEGNTIYF,TGTGCCACCAGTGATGAGGGAAACACCATATATTTT
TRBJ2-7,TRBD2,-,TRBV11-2,CASSPRGGRVREQYF,TGTGCCAGCAGCCCGCGGGGGGGAAGAGTGAGAGAGCAGTACTTC